Listed below are T cell receptor beta chains from one sample, sequenced in a study of T cell responses to AZD1222 COVID-19 vaccine. Repertoires were generated with immunoSEQ multiplex PCR, while TCRdb's copy carries only in-frame clones and drops some. The data contain some 200,000 clones, more than 85% of them seen just once; the ten biggest clones take up 3.4%. The input for sequencing was peripheral blood, taken 28 days after the second AZD1222 dose. The receptors were sampled from an adult who received the AZD1222 COVID-19 vaccine. Both conserved end residues are part of each CDR3. Fields, in order: J gene, V gene, clone size, D gene, CDR3 protein, CDR3 DNA. A D gene is named only where the DNA matches it firmly. The listing skips clone size in some rows; elsewhere it reads once, few, many or a size class.

J: TRBJ1-4; V: TRBV29-1; size: once; D: .; CDR3: CSVWTGTNEKLFF; DNA: TGCAGCGTTTGGACGGGAACTAATGAAAAACTGTTTTTT
J: TRBJ2-3; V: TRBV5-1; size: .; D: .; CDR3: CASSFGGRSTDTQYF; DNA: TGCGCCAGCAGCTTCGGTGGGAGGAGCACAGATACGCAGTATTTT
J: TRBJ2-3; V: TRBV7-2; size: .; D: TRBD2; CDR3: CASRTSGAEDTQYF; DNA: TGTGCCAGCAGGACTAGCGGAGCGGAAGATACGCAGTATTTT
J: TRBJ1-6; V: TRBV5-8; size: .; D: .; CDR3: CASTRSSPLHF; DNA: TGTGCCAGCACCCGAAGTTCACCCCTCCACTTT
J: TRBJ2-5; V: TRBV27; size: few; D: TRBD2; CDR3: CASRAGTSGRQRDQYF; DNA: TGTGCCAGCAGGGCCGGGACTAGCGGGAGGCAAAGGGACCAGTACTTC
J: TRBJ1-6; V: TRBV7-3; size: .; D: .; CDR3: CASSLSPQGALHF; DNA: TGTGCCAGCAGCTTAAGTCCCCAAGGGGCCCTCCACTTT
J: TRBJ1-1; V: TRBV19; size: .; D: TRBD1; CDR3: CASSVTGGNTEAFF; DNA: TGTGCCAGTAGTGTGACAGGGGGAAACACTGAAGCTTTCTTT
J: TRBJ2-1; V: TRBV11-3; size: .; D: TRBD1; CDR3: CASSHGTGFYNEQFF; DNA: TGTGCCAGCAGCCACGGGACAGGGTTCTACAATGAGCAGTTCTTC
J: TRBJ1-6; V: TRBV6-5; size: .; D: .; CDR3: CASSRGAEALHF; DNA: TGTGCCAGCAGTAGGGGGGCCGAGGCCCTCCACTTT
J: TRBJ1-2; V: TRBV6-6; size: .; D: .; CDR3: CASSPRGSDYGYTF; DNA: TGTGCCAGCAGCCCCAGGGGCTCTGACTATGGCTACACCTTC
J: TRBJ2-6; V: TRBV5-1; size: .; D: .; CDR3: CASSLDGAGANVLTF; DNA: TGCGCCAGCAGCTTGGATGGGGCTGGGGCCAACGTCCTGACTTTC
J: TRBJ2-7; V: TRBV6-5; size: .; D: TRBD1; CDR3: CASSYRDRGSYEQYF; DNA: TGTGCCAGCAGTTACCGGGACAGGGGCTCCTACGAGCAGTACTTC
J: TRBJ1-1; V: TRBV7-2; size: .; D: .; CDR3: CASTSADRATEAFF; DNA: TGTGCCAGCACCTCAGCGGACAGAGCCACTGAAGCTTTCTTT
J: TRBJ2-1; V: TRBV2; size: .; D: .; CDR3: CASKTRHNEQFF; DNA: TGTGCCAGCAAGACTAGACACAATGAGCAGTTCTTC
J: TRBJ1-1; V: TRBV6-5; size: .; D: .; CDR3: CASSAPTGGGTEAFF; DNA: TGTGCCAGCAGCGCCCCGACAGGAGGTGGCACTGAAGCTTTCTTT
J: TRBJ2-5; V: TRBV7-2; size: .; D: .; CDR3: CASSGRDSGAQYF; DNA: TGTGCCAGCAGCGGCCGGGACTCCGGGGCCCAGTACTTC
J: TRBJ1-5; V: TRBV24-1; size: few; D: .; CDR3: CATIRLGRGDSNQPQHF; DNA: TGTGCCACCATCCGATTGGGCAGGGGAGATAGCAATCAGCCCCAGCATTTT
J: TRBJ2-3; V: TRBV9; size: .; D: .; CDR3: CASSTRTGTFTDTQYF; DNA: TGTGCCAGCAGCACGCGAACCGGGACTTTCACAGATACGCAGTATTTT
J: TRBJ1-5; V: TRBV9; size: .; D: TRBD1; CDR3: CASSVGTGIHQPQHF; DNA: TGTGCCAGCAGCGTAGGGACAGGGATCCATCAGCCCCAGCATTTT
J: TRBJ2-2; V: TRBV5-1; size: once; D: .; CDR3: CASSSGSDTGELFF; DNA: TGCGCCAGCAGCTCGGGGTCCGACACCGGGGAGCTGTTTTTT
J: TRBJ1-1; V: TRBV5-6; size: .; D: .; CDR3: CASSLGPAGTEAFF; DNA: TGTGCCAGCAGCTTGGGCCCCGCGGGCACTGAAGCTTTCTTT
J: TRBJ1-3; V: TRBV5-8; size: .; D: TRBD1; CDR3: CASSRGQGTGNTIYF; DNA: TGTGCCAGCAGCCGGGGACAGGGAACTGGAAACACCATATATTTT
J: TRBJ1-3; V: TRBV5-1; size: .; D: .; CDR3: CASSLALGSSSGNTIYF; DNA: TGCGCCAGCAGCTTGGCCTTGGGCTCAAGCTCTGGAAACACCATATATTTT
J: TRBJ1-6; V: TRBV10-2; size: .; D: TRBD1; CDR3: CASSEYQGTVNSPLHF; DNA: TGCGCCAGCAGTGAGTACCAGGGGACAGTCAATTCACCCCTCCACTTT
J: TRBJ1-4; V: TRBV30; size: few; D: .; CDR3: CAWNYRANEKLFF; DNA: TGTGCCTGGAATTACCGGGCTAATGAAAAACTGTTTTTT
J: TRBJ1-4; V: TRBV25-1; size: .; D: .; CDR3: CASSHPPESRKLFF; DNA: TGTGCCAGCAGTCACCCTCCGGAATCCCGGAAACTGTTTTTT
J: TRBJ1-6; V: TRBV29-1; size: .; D: TRBD1; CDR3: CSDPGQSSYNSPLHF; DNA: TGCAGCGATCCGGGACAGAGCTCCTATAATTCACCCCTCCACTTT
J: TRBJ2-3; V: TRBV4-2; size: .; D: .; CDR3: CASSQDSASTDTQYF; DNA: TGTGCCAGCAGCCAAGATTCCGCTAGCACAGATACGCAGTATTTT
J: TRBJ2-3; V: TRBV19; size: once; D: .; CDR3: CASSPTDSSTDTQYF; DNA: TGTGCCAGTAGTCCTACGGACAGCTCCACAGATACGCAGTATTTT
J: TRBJ1-5; V: TRBV7-8; size: .; D: .; CDR3: CASSLANQPQHF; DNA: TGTGCCAGCAGCTTAGCGAATCAGCCCCAGCATTTT
J: TRBJ1-5; V: TRBV28; size: .; D: .; CDR3: CASSFGAGFRQPQHF; DNA: TGTGCCAGCAGTTTTGGGGCAGGGTTCCGTCAGCCCCAGCATTTT
J: TRBJ2-3; V: TRBV18; size: few; D: .; CDR3: CASSPDFYRADTQYF; DNA: TGTGCCAGCTCACCCGATTTTTACAGGGCCGATACGCAGTATTTT
J: TRBJ1-2; V: TRBV9; size: .; D: .; CDR3: CASRGESARGYTF; DNA: TGTGCCAGCAGGGGGGAATCAGCCCGCGGCTACACCTTC
J: TRBJ2-3; V: TRBV25-1; size: .; D: .; CDR3: CASRGTPSTDTQYF; DNA: TGTGCCAGCCGAGGGACGCCCAGCACAGATACGCAGTATTTT
J: TRBJ1-6; V: TRBV18; size: .; D: .; CDR3: CASSPQGTYNSPLHF; DNA: TGTGCCAGCTCACCACAGGGAACCTATAATTCACCCCTCCACTTT
J: TRBJ1-1; V: TRBV6-5; size: few; D: TRBD1; CDR3: CASSNRDRGTEAFF; DNA: TGTGCCAGCAGTAACCGGGACAGGGGCACTGAAGCTTTCTTT
J: TRBJ2-7; V: TRBV7-2; size: .; D: TRBD2; CDR3: CASSLAGLAGAREQYF; DNA: TGTGCCAGCAGCTTAGCAGGACTAGCGGGAGCTCGTGAGCAGTACTTC
J: TRBJ1-5; V: TRBV6-5; size: .; D: .; CDR3: CASRVASNQPQHF; DNA: TGTGCCAGCAGGGTTGCTAGCAATCAGCCCCAGCATTTT
J: TRBJ2-5; V: TRBV4-2; size: .; D: .; CDR3: CASSPRTEKKETQYF; DNA: TGTGCCAGCAGCCCACGGACTGAAAAAAAAGAGACCCAGTACTTC
J: TRBJ2-7; V: TRBV28; size: .; D: TRBD2; CDR3: CATTSGYEQYF; DNA: TGTGCCACCACTAGCGGCTACGAGCAGTACTTC
J: TRBJ2-7; V: TRBV20-1; size: once; D: .; CDR3: CSGFQGGEQYF; DNA: TGCAGTGGTTTTCAGGGGGGCGAGCAGTACTTC
J: TRBJ1-5; V: TRBV7-8; size: .; D: .; CDR3: CASSPSPEQYSNQPQHF; DNA: TGTGCCAGCAGCCCCAGCCCCGAACAATATAGCAATCAGCCCCAGCATTTT
J: TRBJ2-7; V: TRBV3-1/TRBV3-2; size: .; D: TRBD1; CDR3: CASSRRTGGYEQYF; DNA: TGTGCCAGCAGCCGCCGGACAGGGGGCTACGAGCAGTACTTC
J: TRBJ2-3; V: TRBV6-5; size: .; D: .; CDR3: CASAFLLTDTQYF; DNA: TGTGCCAGCGCCTTCCTCCTCACAGATACGCAGTATTTT
J: TRBJ2-2; V: TRBV28; size: .; D: .; CDR3: CATRTALIQGAGELFF; DNA: TGTGCCACCAGAACTGCGCTTATTCAAGGCGCCGGGGAGCTGTTTTTT
J: TRBJ2-7; V: TRBV13; size: .; D: .; CDR3: CASSFGPREQYF; DNA: TGTGCCAGCAGCTTCGGGCCGAGGGAGCAGTACTTC
J: TRBJ1-6; V: TRBV5-1; size: .; D: .; CDR3: CASSLAGPGASNSPLHF; DNA: TGCGCCAGCAGCTTGGCCGGTCCAGGCGCATCGAATTCACCCCTCCACTTT
J: TRBJ1-5; V: TRBV7-8; size: .; D: .; CDR3: CASSLDSGHQPQHF; DNA: TGTGCCAGCAGCTTAGATTCCGGGCATCAGCCCCAGCATTTT
J: TRBJ2-2; V: TRBV5-1; size: .; D: .; CDR3: CASSFGLTGGELFF; DNA: TGCGCCAGCAGCTTCGGTTTGACAGGAGGGGAGCTGTTTTTT
J: TRBJ2-7; V: TRBV4-1; size: .; D: .; CDR3: CASSLSDRGYEQYF; DNA: TGCGCCAGCAGCCTCTCTGATAGGGGTTACGAGCAGTACTTC
J: TRBJ1-6; V: TRBV3-1/TRBV3-2; size: .; D: .; CDR3: CASSHAGSPLHF; DNA: TGTGCCAGCAGCCACGCGGGTTCACCCCTCCACTTT
J: TRBJ1-5; V: TRBV14; size: once; D: .; CDR3: CASSQGAGRSQHF; DNA: TGTGCCAGCAGCCAAGGGGCCGGTAGAAGCCAGCATTTT
J: TRBJ1-1; V: TRBV28; size: .; D: TRBD1; CDR3: CASTSQGGQFWAFF; DNA: TGTGCCAGCACCTCCCAGGGGGGCCAGTTTTGGGCTTTCTTT
J: TRBJ2-2; V: TRBV6-1; size: few; D: .; CDR3: CASSDRTRDTGELFF; DNA: TGTGCCAGCAGTGACCGGACACGGGACACCGGGGAGCTGTTTTTT
J: TRBJ2-7; V: TRBV2; size: .; D: .; CDR3: CASSYVAYEQYF; DNA: TGTGCCAGCAGTTACGTCGCCTACGAGCAGTACTTC
J: TRBJ1-2; V: TRBV15; size: .; D: .; CDR3: CATSRGLNYTF; DNA: TGTGCCACCAGCAGGGGACTCAACTACACCTTC
J: TRBJ2-5; V: TRBV5-1; size: .; D: .; CDR3: CASSLRGGGGETQYF; DNA: TGCGCCAGCAGCTTGAGGGGGGGCGGTGGGGAGACCCAGTACTTC
J: TRBJ1-2; V: TRBV3-1/TRBV3-2; size: once; D: .; CDR3: CASSPQGGYGYTF; DNA: TGTGCCAGCAGCCCACAGGGTGGCTATGGCTACACCTTC
J: TRBJ1-2; V: TRBV5-5; size: .; D: .; CDR3: CASSLDAGSLGYTF; DNA: TGTGCCAGCAGCTTGGACGCAGGGTCTCTCGGCTACACCTTC
J: TRBJ1-1; V: TRBV5-1; size: .; D: .; CDR3: CASSFGRGMNTEAFF; DNA: TGCGCCAGCAGCTTCGGGCGGGGGATGAACACTGAAGCTTTCTTT